The present T cell receptor (beta chain) was sequenced within a study of blood T cell repertoires in COVID-19. Study summary: The United States, Italy and Spain provided the acute and convalescent COVID-19 samples. T cells, B-cell-depleted T cells, or PBMCs supplied cDNA or gDNA.

Per the original data handling: Amplifying reference gene primers gave estimates of nucleated cell counts. Using immunoSEQ multiplex PCR, the repertoire was profiled, and TCRdb retains in-frame clones only, with some absent. The DNA gave D and trimming, while V, J and clone size come from that table. The top ten hold about 22% of the sample, which has more than 15,000 clones, around four fifths seen once. V gave up 6 bases and J gave up 4 bases, with 17 bases separating them. The CDR3 has 15 amino acids. The germline V gene encodes CDR1 SGHTA and CDR2 FQGTGA. The sequenced sample consisted of peripheral blood. The chain links TRBV7-3 to TRBJ2-3; a weak D match, TRBD2 (6 bases). The clonotype originates from a man between 60 and 75 years old with active or convalescent COVID-19. This CDR3 reads CASSQRGGKADTQYF. The CDR3 coding sequence is TGTGCCAGCAGTCAACGGGGCGGGAAAGCAGATACGCAGTATTTT.